The subject of this entry is one T cell receptor beta chain. This entry comes from a study of identical twins. Looked up from germline, CDR1 is DFQATT and CDR2 is SNEGSKA (reference sequence). Trimming pared 2 bases from V and 2 bases from J, leaving 13 bases between. This CDR3 is built from 14 residues. TCRdb reprocessed the 5' RACE reads via MiXCR and lists one record per CDR3 protein. This sample has just under 650,000 distinct CDR3 sequences, with less than 9% found just once. This same sample was also part of a study on yellow fever vaccine responses in identical twins.

The sequence was obtained from a woman aged 18-29 years in good health. The chain has TRBV20-1 and TRBJ2-7; TRBD1 is a possible D gene (5 bases). The source material was PBMCs. CDR3 bases: TGCAGTGCTAGACCTGGACACGGCGCCTACGAGCAGTACTTC. Protein product: CSARPGHGAYEQYF.